The text below deals with one T cell receptor beta chain. Participant-given clinical history determined each cohort assignment. CDR3 size: 12 residues. Germline V CDR1 and CDR2: ENHRY, SYGVKD. The ends were cut back, 4 bases at V and 3 bases at J, with 6 bases in the middle. This entry is derived from a study of blood T cell repertoires in COVID-19. At the level of the study: Acute and convalescent COVID-19 samples came from the United States, Italy and Spain. Sample material is recorded as cDNA or gDNA derived from T cells, B-cell-depleted T cells, or PBMCs.

Authors' methods: Estimated nucleated cell counts came from reference gene primer amplification. Clones were read by immunoSEQ multiplex PCR, and TCRdb kept only the in-frame ones, dropping some. Clone size and V and J calls were adopted from that table, with D and trimming inferred from the DNA. The table has some 260,000 clones, about nine tenths seen once. The sequenced material came from PBMCs or T cells enriched from blood (not recorded which). The origin of this receptor is a man aged 35 to 55 who had recovered from COVID-19. The rearrangement uses TRBV10-3 and TRBJ2-5; D gene ambiguous. CDR3 region: CAISGREETQYF. CDR3 coding DNA: TGTGCCATCAGTGGGAGAGAAGAGACCCAGTACTTC.